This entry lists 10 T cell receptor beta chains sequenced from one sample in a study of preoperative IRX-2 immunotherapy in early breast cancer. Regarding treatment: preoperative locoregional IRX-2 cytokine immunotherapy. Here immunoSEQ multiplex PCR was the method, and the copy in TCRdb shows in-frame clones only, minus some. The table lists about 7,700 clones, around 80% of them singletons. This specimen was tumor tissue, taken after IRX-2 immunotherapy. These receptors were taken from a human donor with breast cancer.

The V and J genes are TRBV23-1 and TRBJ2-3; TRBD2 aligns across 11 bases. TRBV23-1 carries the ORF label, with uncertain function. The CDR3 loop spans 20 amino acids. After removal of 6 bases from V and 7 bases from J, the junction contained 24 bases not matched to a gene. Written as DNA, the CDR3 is TGCGCCAGCAGCCAAGACCCGAATCATGTAGCGGGGGGGCCCGTCAATACGCAGTATTTT. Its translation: CASSQDPNHVAGGPVNTQYF.

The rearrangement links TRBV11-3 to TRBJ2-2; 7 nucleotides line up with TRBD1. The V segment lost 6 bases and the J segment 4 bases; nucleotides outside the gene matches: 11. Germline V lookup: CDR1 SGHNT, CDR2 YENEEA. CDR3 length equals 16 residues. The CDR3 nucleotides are TGTGCCAGCAGAATCACAGGGGTTTCGGGCACCGGGGAGCTGTTTTTT. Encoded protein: CASRITGVSGTGELFF. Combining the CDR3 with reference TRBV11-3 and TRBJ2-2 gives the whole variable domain EAGVVQSPRYKIIEKKQPVAFWCNPISGHNTLYWYLQNLGQGPELLIRYENEEAVDDSQLPKDRFSAERLKGVDSTLKIQPAELGDSAVYLCASRITGVSGTGELFFGEGSRLTVL.

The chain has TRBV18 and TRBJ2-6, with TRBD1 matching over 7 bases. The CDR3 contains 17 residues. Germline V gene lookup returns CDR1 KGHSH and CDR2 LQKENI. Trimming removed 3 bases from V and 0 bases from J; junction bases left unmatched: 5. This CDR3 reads CASSPGQPGSGANVLTF. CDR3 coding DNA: TGTGCCAGCTCACCGGGACAGCCTGGCTCTGGGGCCAACGTCCTGACTTTC. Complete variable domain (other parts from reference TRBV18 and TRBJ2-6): NAGVMQNPRHLVRRRGQEARLRCSPMKGHSHVYWYRQLPEEGLKFMVYLQKENIIDESGMPKERFSAEFPKEGPSILRIQQVVRGDSAAYFCASSPGQPGSGANVLTFGAGSRLTVL.

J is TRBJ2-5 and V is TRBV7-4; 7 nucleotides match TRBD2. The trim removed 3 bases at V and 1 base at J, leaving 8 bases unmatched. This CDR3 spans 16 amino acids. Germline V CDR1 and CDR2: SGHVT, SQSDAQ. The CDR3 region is CASSLGGASGQETQYF. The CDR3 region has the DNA TGTGCCAGCAGCTTGGGTGGGGCTAGCGGCCAAGAGACCCAGTACTTC. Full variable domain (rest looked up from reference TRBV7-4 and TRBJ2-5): GAGVSQSPRYKVAKRGRDVALRCDSISGHVTLYWYRQTLGQGSEVLTYSQSDAQRDKSGRPSGRFSAERPERSVSTLKIQRTEQGDSAVYLCASSLGGASGQETQYFGPGTRLLVL.

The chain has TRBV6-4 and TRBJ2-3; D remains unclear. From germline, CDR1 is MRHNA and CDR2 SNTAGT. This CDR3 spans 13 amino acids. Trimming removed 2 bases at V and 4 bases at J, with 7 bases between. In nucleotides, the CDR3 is TGTGCCAGCAGTGACAGAGTACCAGATACGCAGTATTTT. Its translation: CASSDRVPDTQYF.

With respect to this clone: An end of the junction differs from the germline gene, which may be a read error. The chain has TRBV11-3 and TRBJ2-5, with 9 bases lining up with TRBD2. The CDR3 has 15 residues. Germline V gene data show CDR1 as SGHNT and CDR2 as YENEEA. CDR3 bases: TGTGCTAGCAGCCCCACAGGAGCGGGGGGTGAGACCCAGTACTTC. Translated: CASSPTGAGGETQYF. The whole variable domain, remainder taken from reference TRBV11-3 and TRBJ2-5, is EAGVVQSPRYKIIEKKQPVAFWCNPISGHNTLYWYLQNLGQGPELLIRYENEEAVDDSQLPKDRFSAERLKGVDSTLKIQPAELGDSAVYLCASSPTGAGGETQYFGPGTRLLVL.

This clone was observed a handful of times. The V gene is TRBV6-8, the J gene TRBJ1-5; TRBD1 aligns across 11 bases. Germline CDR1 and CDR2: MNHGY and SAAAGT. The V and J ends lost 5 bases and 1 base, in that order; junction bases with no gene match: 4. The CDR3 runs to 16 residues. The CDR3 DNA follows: TGTGCCAGCAGTCCCGGACAGGGGGCCAGCAATCAGCCCCAGCATTTT. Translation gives CASSPGQGASNQPQHF.

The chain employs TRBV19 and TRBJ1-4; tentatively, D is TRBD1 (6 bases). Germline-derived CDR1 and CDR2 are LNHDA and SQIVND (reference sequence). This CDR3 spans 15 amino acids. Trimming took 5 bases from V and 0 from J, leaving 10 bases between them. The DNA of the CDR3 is TGTGCCAGTAGTGTCCGACAGGCAACTAATGAAAAACTGTTTTTT. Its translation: CASSVRQATNEKLFF.

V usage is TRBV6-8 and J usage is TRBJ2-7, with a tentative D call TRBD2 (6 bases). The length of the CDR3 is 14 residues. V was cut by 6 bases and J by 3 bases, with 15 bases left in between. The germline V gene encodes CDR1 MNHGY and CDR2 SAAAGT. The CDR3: CASSSLREIYEQYF. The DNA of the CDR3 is TGTGCCAGCAGCTCCCTCCGGGAGATCTACGAGCAGTACTTC.

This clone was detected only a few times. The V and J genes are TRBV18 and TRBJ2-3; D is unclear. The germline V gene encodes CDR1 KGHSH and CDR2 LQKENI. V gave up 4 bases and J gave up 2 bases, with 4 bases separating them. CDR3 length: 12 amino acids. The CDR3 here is CASSRATDTQYF. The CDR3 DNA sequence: TGTGCCAGCTCACGAGCCACAGATACGCAGTATTTT.